This is a list of T cell receptor beta chains from one sample in a study of molecular identifiers for immune sequencing clone quantification. TCRdb called the PCR reads again in MiXCR, with one record for every CDR3 protein. The table has about 320,000 distinct CDR3 sequences, roughly a fifth seen once. The specimen sequenced was naive CD8+ T cells from blood, with Jurkat cell RNA spiked in. The receptors were sampled from a human donor in good health. Some libraries in this study had Jurkat cell RNA spiked in. The CDR3 runs from the conserved cysteine through the conserved F or W. Each record gives: clone size, D gene, V gene, J gene, CDR3 DNA, CDR3 protein. D genes are given only for firm matches. Rows give clone size only sometimes, using once, few, many, or a class for an expanded clone.

clone_size: many; d_call: .; v_call: TRBV5-1; j_call: TRBJ2-3; cdr3_nt: TGCGCCAGCAGCTTCTTGGGGGGAAGCACAGATACGCAGTATTTT; cdr3_aa: CASSFLGGSTDTQYF
clone_size: .; d_call: .; v_call: TRBV12-3/TRBV12-4; j_call: TRBJ2-2; cdr3_nt: TGTGCCAGCAGCCCGTGGGGGGCTTCCGGGGAGCTGTTTTTT; cdr3_aa: CASSPWGASGELFF
clone_size: many; d_call: TRBD1; v_call: TRBV12-3/TRBV12-4; j_call: TRBJ2-5; cdr3_nt: TGTGCCAGCAGTAGAGAGGACAGGGAGCAAGAGACCCAGTACTTC; cdr3_aa: CASSREDREQETQYF
clone_size: .; d_call: .; v_call: TRBV20-1; j_call: TRBJ2-4; cdr3_nt: TGCAGTGCTAGAGGGAGGGGCGTTCCCGACAACATTCAGTACTTC; cdr3_aa: CSARGRGVPDNIQYF
clone_size: many; d_call: .; v_call: TRBV19; j_call: TRBJ2-7; cdr3_nt: TGTGCCAGTAGTATCGCAGGGGTTTCCTACGAGCAGTACTTC; cdr3_aa: CASSIAGVSYEQYF
clone_size: many; d_call: .; v_call: TRBV28; j_call: TRBJ2-3; cdr3_nt: TGTGCCAGCAGTTTATACAGAAGCACAGATACGCAGTATTTT; cdr3_aa: CASSLYRSTDTQYF
clone_size: .; d_call: .; v_call: TRBV5-6; j_call: TRBJ1-1; cdr3_nt: TGTGCCAGCAGCTGGCAGGGAGTCCCTGAAGCTTTCTTT; cdr3_aa: CASSWQGVPEAFF
clone_size: once; d_call: .; v_call: TRBV7-9; j_call: TRBJ2-5; cdr3_nt: TGTGCCAGCAGAAGGACACTCCAAGGGACCCAGTACTTC; cdr3_aa: CASRRTLQGTQYF
clone_size: many; d_call: .; v_call: TRBV7-2; j_call: TRBJ2-7; cdr3_nt: TGTGCCAGCAGCTCCGAAGGGGCGGGGGAGCAGTACTTC; cdr3_aa: CASSSEGAGEQYF
clone_size: many; d_call: .; v_call: TRBV27; j_call: TRBJ2-5; cdr3_nt: TGTGCCAGCAGTTTGAGCGGAGAAGAGACCCAGTACTTC; cdr3_aa: CASSLSGEETQYF
clone_size: .; d_call: .; v_call: TRBV30; j_call: TRBJ2-7; cdr3_nt: TGTGCCTGGAGTGAGACAGGTATCGAGCAGTACTTC; cdr3_aa: CAWSETGIEQYF